The clone carrying this T cell receptor (beta chain) has a single count. The sample originates from a study of control samples from healthy donors and cancer patients. TCRdb keeps only in-frame clones here, not all; method: immunoSEQ multiplex PCR. This sample has about 410,000 clones, with 80% to 95% found just once. This CDR3 region has 13 residues. Germline CDR1 reads MDHEN; CDR2 reads SYDVKM. V dropped 10 bases and J dropped 9 bases, with 19 bases sitting between them. The clonotype was recovered from a man aged 35 to 55 with head and neck cancer. The V and J genes are TRBV28 and TRBJ2-1; D unclear. The sequenced material came from PBMCs. The DNA of the CDR3 is TGTGCCACCAACCTCGTACAGCTAGGTGAGCAGTTCTTC. Translated, it gives CATNLVQLGEQFF.